The 23 T cell receptor beta chains given below trace back to one sample, sequenced in a study of T cell responses to AZD1222 COVID-19 vaccine. The repertoire was sequenced with immunoSEQ multiplex PCR; TCRdb's copy has only in-frame clones and lacks some. Here the sample spans more than 150,000 clones, just over 90% being singletons. The material was peripheral blood, obtained on day 0 of AZD1222 vaccination. These receptors were obtained from an adult in good health.

This chain links TRBV28 with TRBJ2-3; 13 nucleotides agree with TRBD2. The CDR3 covers 17 residues. V gave up 4 bases and J gave up 2 bases; unmatched junction bases: 6. Germline assignment: CDR1 MDHEN and CDR2 SYDVKM. The CDR3 region has the DNA TGTGCCAGCAGTTCTCCGGGACTAGCGGGATTCACAGATACGCAGTATTTT. As protein: CASSSPGLAGFTDTQYF.

This chain uses TRBV24-1 with TRBJ1-5; 8 bases fit TRBD1. J gave up 4 bases and V 4 bases, and 5 bases lay outside the gene matches. The CDR3 runs 15 residues. Germline V gene sequence: CDR1 KGHDR, CDR2 SFDVKD. The CDR3 protein is CATSDQDRANQPQHF. Written as DNA, the CDR3 is TGTGCCACCAGTGACCAGGACAGGGCAAATCAGCCCCAGCATTTT.

The chain has TRBV4-3 and TRBJ1-1, with D tentatively TRBD1 (6 bases). This CDR3 contains 16 residues. Germline assignment: CDR1 LGHNA and CDR2 YSLEER. Trimming shortened V by 1 base and J by 2 bases, and 14 bases separated the two germline ends. In DNA form, the CDR3 reads TGCGCCAGCAGCCAAGGGCCTGGACAGCCAAACACTGAAGCTTTCTTT. As protein: CASSQGPGQPNTEAFF.

This clone was found a few times. V is TRBV12-3 or TRBV12-4 and J is TRBJ2-7; D gene ambiguous. Trimming left V 7 bases short and J 3 bases short, with 13 bases between. There are 13 residues in the CDR3. The CDR3 nucleotides are TGTGCCAGCACCAAGGGCGGAGACTACGAGCAGTACTTC. It specifies CASTKGGDYEQYF.

The CDR3 reads CASSDRLAGPQHF. The CDR3 nucleotides are TGTGCCAGCAGCGACAGGCTCGCCGGGCCCCAGCATTTT. V and J are TRBV7-9 and TRBJ1-5; D is perhaps TRBD1 (6 bases). The CDR3 loop spans 13 amino acids. The germline gives CDR1 SEHNR, CDR2 FQNEAQ (reference sequence). V was cut by 5 bases and J by 9 bases, with 14 bases left in between. The full variable domain, rest sourced from reference TRBV7-9 and TRBJ1-5, is DTGVSQNPRHKITKRGQNVTFRCDPISEHNRLYWYRQTLGQGPEFLTYFQNEAQLEKSRLLSDRFSAERPKGSFSTLEIQRTEQGDSAMYLCASSDRLAGPQHFGDGTRLSIL.

This chain joins TRBV7-8 and TRBJ2-7; D unclear. The V end was cut by 3 bases, the J end by 3 bases, with 12 bases between. The CDR3 contains 14 residues. The germline CDR1 and CDR2 sequences are SGHVS and FQNEAQ. The CDR3 nucleotides are TGTGCCAGCAGCTTGCTGGGTTTGGGCTACGAGCAGTACTTC. Translating gives CASSLLGLGYEQYF.

This chain links TRBV12-3 or TRBV12-4 with TRBJ1-1, with a tentative D call TRBD1 (6 bases). The ends were cut back, 5 bases at V and 3 bases at J, with 10 bases in the middle. The CDR3 loop spans 13 amino acids. Written as DNA, the CDR3 is TGTGCCAGCAGTATGGGGGCCCACACTGAAGCTTTCTTT. Protein sequence: CASSMGAHTEAFF.

The chain couples TRBV3-1 (or the pseudogene TRBV3-2) to TRBJ1-2; no clear D gene. CDR1 and CDR2 (germline): LGHDT, YNNKEL (reference sequence). V lost 0 bases to trimming and J lost 4 bases, with 9 bases between them. The CDR3 has 14 residues. In nucleotides, the CDR3 is TGTGCCAGCAGCCAAGACCCGGGCACCTATGGCTACACCTTC. This codes for CASSQDPGTYGYTF.

The chain employs TRBV13 and TRBJ1-2, with 7 positions matching TRBD1. Germline V gene sequence: CDR1 PRHDT, CDR2 FYEKMQ (reference sequence). Losses at the gene ends were 7 bases for V and 6 bases for J; bases not matched to a gene: 11. The CDR3 runs 14 residues. CDR3 protein: CASTPATGRNGYTF. The CDR3 region has the DNA TGTGCCAGCACCCCCGCGACAGGGAGAAATGGCTACACCTTC.

This chain links TRBV6-5 with TRBJ1-1, with D hard to call. CDR1 and CDR2 (germline): MNHEY, SVGAGI. Deletions cut 5 bases from V and 4 bases from J, with 8 bases between. The CDR3 has 12 residues. CDR3 amino acids: CASSQQFTEAFF. The CDR3 coding sequence is TGTGCCAGCAGTCAGCAGTTCACTGAAGCTTTCTTT.

Only one count was recorded for this clone. This same CDR3 is encoded by further DNA sequences in the sample. The CDR3 loop is CASSPTPGQGKTDTQYF. The CDR3 nucleotides are TGTGCCAGCTCACCAACCCCGGGACAAGGGAAGACAGATACGCAGTATTTT. This sequence joins TRBV18 and TRBJ2-3; D is perhaps TRBD1 (6 bases). V dropped 2 bases and J dropped 3 bases, with 18 bases sitting between them. CDR3 size: 17 residues. CDR1 is KGHSH, CDR2 LQKENI, per germline.

This rearrangement joins TRBV7-9 to TRBJ1-2; tentatively, D is TRBD1 (5 bases). Germline lookup yields CDR1 SEHNR and CDR2 FQNEAQ (reference sequence). The CDR3 loop spans 14 amino acids. V was clipped by 5 bases and J by 1 base, with 11 bases between them. The DNA for the CDR3 is TGTGCCAGCAGCGCAGGGTTGGTTAACTATGGCTACACCTTC. Translation: CASSAGLVNYGYTF.

This clone was seen a few times. V and J are TRBV7-9 and TRBJ2-2, with D unresolved. CDR1 is SEHNR and CDR2 is FQNEAQ in the germline V gene (reference sequence). V was trimmed by 6 bases and J by 4 bases, leaving 12 bases between them. The CDR3 is 14 amino acids. The chain's CDR3 is CASREATATGELFF. The CDR3 coding sequence is TGTGCCAGCAGGGAAGCCACAGCCACCGGGGAGCTGTTTTTT. Full variable domain (missing parts from reference TRBV7-9 and TRBJ2-2): DTGVSQNPRHKITKRGQNVTFRCDPISEHNRLYWYRQTLGQGPEFLTYFQNEAQLEKSRLLSDRFSAERPKGSFSTLEIQRTEQGDSAMYLCASREATATGELFFGEGSRLTVL.

This sequence joins TRBV19 and TRBJ1-6, with 8 bases fitting TRBD1. Germline trimming cut 3 bases from V and 7 bases from J; bases unmatched to any gene: 2. The CDR3 consists of 14 residues. From germline, CDR1 is LNHDA and CDR2 SQIVND (reference sequence). The CDR3 coding sequence is TGTGCCAGTAGTATCCGGACAGGGAATTCACCCCTCCACTTT. Encoded protein: CASSIRTGNSPLHF.

The V and J genes are TRBV2 and TRBJ1-1, with no clear D. Germline lookup yields CDR1 SNHLY and CDR2 FYNNEI. V lost 4 bases and J 1 base, leaving 10 bases between the germline ends. This CDR3 is built from 14 residues. The DNA for the CDR3 is TGTGCCAGCAGTGGGGCTTTAGGGAACACTGAAGCTTTCTTT. This translates into CASSGALGNTEAFF.

This clone was seen once. V gene TRBV19 combines with J gene TRBJ2-7; the match to TRBD1 covers 7 bases. V was pared by 9 bases and J by 2 bases, with 7 bases of the junction left unmatched. Germline lookup yields CDR1 LNHDA and CDR2 SQIVND (reference sequence). This CDR3 contains 13 residues. The CDR3 protein is CASGRGIPYEQYF. Written as DNA, the CDR3 is TGTGCCAGCGGCAGGGGGATTCCCTACGAGCAGTACTTC. The entire variable domain, with the rest obtained from reference TRBV19 and TRBJ2-7, is as follows: DGGITQSPKYLFRKEGQNVTLSCEQNLNHDAMYWYRQDPGQGLRLIYYSQIVNDFQKGDIAEGYSVSREKKESFPLTVTSAQKNPTAFYLCASGRGIPYEQYFGPGTRLTVT.

The chain carries TRBV5-4 and TRBJ2-5, with D tentatively TRBD1 or TRBD2 (5 bases each). V was shortened by 0 bases and J by 2 bases, with 11 bases between the two germline ends. This CDR3 has 15 residues. Per the germline V gene, CDR1 is SGHNT and CDR2 is YYREEE (reference sequence). CDR3 DNA sequence: TGTGCCAGCAGCTTGGAGGCAGGGAGACAAGAGACCCAGTACTTC. It translates to CASSLEAGRQETQYF.

The chain uses TRBV5-1 and TRBJ2-2; D is unclear. Germline-derived CDR1 and CDR2 are SGHRS and YFSETQ. V gave up 2 bases and J gave up 2 bases, with 4 bases separating them. There are 13 residues in the CDR3. CDR3 nucleotides: TGCGCCAGCAGCTTCCTCAACACCGGGGAGCTGTTTTTT. Encoded protein: CASSFLNTGELFF.

This clone was observed a few times. V usage is TRBV27 and J usage is TRBJ2-4, with D unresolved. CDR1 MNHEY and CDR2 SMNVEV come from the germline V gene (reference sequence). The CDR3 is 13 residues long. The V gene lost 2 bases and the J gene lost 9 bases, with 11 bases spanning the gap. The CDR3 sequence is CASSLIAEAIQYF. The CDR3 DNA follows: TGTGCCAGCAGTTTAATCGCAGAGGCCATTCAGTACTTC.

This chain joins TRBV9 and TRBJ2-1, with 8 bases that match TRBD1. J lost 3 bases, V lost 4 bases, and 6 bases had no gene match. The CDR3 is made up of 15 amino acids. Germline CDR1 reads SGDLS; CDR2 reads YYNGEE. CDR3 nucleotides: TGTGCCAGCAGCAAGACAGGGGTAATCTACAATGAGCAGTTCTTC. This codes for CASSKTGVIYNEQFF. Based on the CDR3 plus reference TRBV9 and TRBJ2-1, the full variable domain is DSGVTQTPKHLITATGQRVTLRCSPRSGDLSVYWYQQSLDQGLQFLIQYYNGEERAKGNILERFSAQQFPDLHSELNLSSLELGDSALYFCASSKTGVIYNEQFFGPGTRLTVL.

The J gene is TRBJ2-1, the V gene TRBV19; 8 nucleotides match TRBD2. V lost 4 bases to trimming and J lost 6 bases; unmatched junction nucleotides: 14. This CDR3 comprises 17 residues. CDR1 is LNHDA and CDR2 is SQIVND in the germline V gene (reference sequence). In DNA form, the CDR3 reads TGTGCCAGTAGTAAGGGGGGACTAGGGACTGAATCCAATGAGCAGTTCTTC. Its protein is CASSKGGLGTESNEQFF. Filled out from reference TRBV19 and TRBJ2-1, the complete variable domain reads DGGITQSPKYLFRKEGQNVTLSCEQNLNHDAMYWYRQDPGQGLRLIYYSQIVNDFQKGDIAEGYSVSREKKESFPLTVTSAQKNPTAFYLCASSKGGLGTESNEQFFGPGTRLTVL.

V is TRBV28 and J is TRBJ2-1; maybe TRBD1 (5 bases). Germline V gene data show CDR1 as MDHEN and CDR2 as SYDVKM. V was shortened by 5 bases and J by 12 bases, with 14 bases between the two germline ends. This CDR3 is built from 12 residues. CDR3 sequence: CASSMWTRGQFF. The CDR3 DNA sequence: TGTGCCAGCAGTATGTGGACACGCGGGCAGTTCTTC.

The chain is built from TRBV7-2 and TRBJ1-2; the D gene is possibly TRBD1 (5 bases). The CDR3 is 16 residues long. V lost 1 base to trimming and J lost 2 bases, with 14 bases between them. Germline V gives CDR1 SGHTA, CDR2 FQGNSA. The CDR3 sequence is CASSLGGGTVNYGYTF. CDR3 coding DNA: TGTGCCAGCAGCTTAGGGGGGGGGACTGTAAACTATGGCTACACCTTC.